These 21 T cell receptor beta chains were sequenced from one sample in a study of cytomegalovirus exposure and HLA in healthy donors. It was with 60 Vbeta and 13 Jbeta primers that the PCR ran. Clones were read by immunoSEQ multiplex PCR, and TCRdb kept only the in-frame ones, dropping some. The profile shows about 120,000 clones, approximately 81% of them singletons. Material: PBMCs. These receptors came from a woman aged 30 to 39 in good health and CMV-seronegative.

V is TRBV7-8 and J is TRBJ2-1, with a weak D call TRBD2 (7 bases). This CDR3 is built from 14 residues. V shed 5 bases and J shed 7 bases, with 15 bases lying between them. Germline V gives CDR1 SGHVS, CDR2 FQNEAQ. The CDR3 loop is CASSPRGGRNEQFF. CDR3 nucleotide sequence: TGTGCCAGCAGCCCAAGGGGGGGGCGAAATGAGCAGTTCTTC.

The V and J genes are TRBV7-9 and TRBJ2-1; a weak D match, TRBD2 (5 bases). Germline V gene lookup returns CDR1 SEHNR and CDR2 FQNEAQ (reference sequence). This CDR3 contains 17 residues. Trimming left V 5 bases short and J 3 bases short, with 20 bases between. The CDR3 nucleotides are TGTGCCAGCAGCCGTCGTGAAGCGACTACCTACTACAATGAGCAGTTCTTC. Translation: CASSRREATTYYNEQFF.

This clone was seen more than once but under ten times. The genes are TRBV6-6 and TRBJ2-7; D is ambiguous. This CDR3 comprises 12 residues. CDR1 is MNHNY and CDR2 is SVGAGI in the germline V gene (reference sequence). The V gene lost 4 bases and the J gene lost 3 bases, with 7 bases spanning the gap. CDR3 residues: CASSSQNYEQYF. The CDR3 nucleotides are TGTGCCAGCAGTTCCCAGAACTACGAGCAGTACTTC.

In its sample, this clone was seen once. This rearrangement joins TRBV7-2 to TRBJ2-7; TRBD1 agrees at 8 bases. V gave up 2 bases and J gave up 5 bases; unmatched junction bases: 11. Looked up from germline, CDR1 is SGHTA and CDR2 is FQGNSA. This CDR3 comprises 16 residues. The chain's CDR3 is CASSLWGLDRAHEQYF. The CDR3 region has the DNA TGTGCCAGCAGCTTATGGGGCTTGGACAGGGCCCACGAGCAGTACTTC.

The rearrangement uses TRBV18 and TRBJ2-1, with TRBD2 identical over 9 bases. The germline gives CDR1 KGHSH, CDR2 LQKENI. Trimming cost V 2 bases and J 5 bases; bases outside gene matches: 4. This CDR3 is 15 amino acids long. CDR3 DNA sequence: TGTGCCAGCTCACCAATAGCGGGAGACGACAATGAGCAGTTCTTC. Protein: CASSPIAGDDNEQFF.

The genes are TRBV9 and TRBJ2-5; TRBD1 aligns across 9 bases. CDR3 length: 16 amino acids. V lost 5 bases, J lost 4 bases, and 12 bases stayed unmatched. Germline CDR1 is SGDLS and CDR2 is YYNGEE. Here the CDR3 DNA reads TGTGCCAGCAGGGGGGGGACAGGGAACCTCCCAGAGACCCAGTACTTC. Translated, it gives CASRGGTGNLPETQYF.

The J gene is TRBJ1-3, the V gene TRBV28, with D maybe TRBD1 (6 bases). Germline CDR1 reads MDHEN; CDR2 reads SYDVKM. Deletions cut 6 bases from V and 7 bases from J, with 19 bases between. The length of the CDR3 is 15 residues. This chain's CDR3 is CASRPGGAGRNTIYF. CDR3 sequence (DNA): TGTGCCAGCAGGCCCGGGGGGGCTGGTCGTAACACCATATATTTT.

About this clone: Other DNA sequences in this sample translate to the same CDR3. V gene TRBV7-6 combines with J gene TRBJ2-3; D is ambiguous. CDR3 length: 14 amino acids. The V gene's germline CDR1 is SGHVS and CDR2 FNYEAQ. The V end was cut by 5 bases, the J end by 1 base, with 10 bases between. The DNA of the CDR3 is TGTGCCAGCAGCCCCCTAGATCGCACAGATACGCAGTATTTT. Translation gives CASSPLDRTDTQYF.

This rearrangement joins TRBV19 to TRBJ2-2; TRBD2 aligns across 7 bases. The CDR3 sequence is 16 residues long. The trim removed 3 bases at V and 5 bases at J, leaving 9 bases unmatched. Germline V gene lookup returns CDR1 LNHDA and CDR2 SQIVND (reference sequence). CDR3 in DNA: TGTGCCAGTAGTATGTTCGGCGGGAGCGGGACCGGGGAGCTGTTTTTT. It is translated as CASSMFGGSGTGELFF.

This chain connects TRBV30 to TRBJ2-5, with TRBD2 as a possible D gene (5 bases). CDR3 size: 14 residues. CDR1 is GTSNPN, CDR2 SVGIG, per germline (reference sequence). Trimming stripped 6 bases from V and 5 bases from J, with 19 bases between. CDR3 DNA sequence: TGTGCCTGTACTATAGGCGACACGGGGGAGACCCAGTACTTC. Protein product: CACTIGDTGETQYF.

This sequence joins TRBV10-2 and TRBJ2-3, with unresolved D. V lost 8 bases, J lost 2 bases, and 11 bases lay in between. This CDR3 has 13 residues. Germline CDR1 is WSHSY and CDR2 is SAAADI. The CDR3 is CASSHSLTDTQYF. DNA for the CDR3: TGCGCCAGCTCTCACAGCCTCACAGATACGCAGTATTTT.

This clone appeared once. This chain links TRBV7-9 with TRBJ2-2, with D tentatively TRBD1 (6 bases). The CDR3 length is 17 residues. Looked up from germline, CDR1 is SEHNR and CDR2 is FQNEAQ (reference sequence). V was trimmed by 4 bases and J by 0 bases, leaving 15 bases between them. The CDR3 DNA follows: TGTGCCAGCAGCTCAAGACAGGAAGAAACGAACACCGGGGAGCTGTTTTTT. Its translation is CASSSRQEETNTGELFF.

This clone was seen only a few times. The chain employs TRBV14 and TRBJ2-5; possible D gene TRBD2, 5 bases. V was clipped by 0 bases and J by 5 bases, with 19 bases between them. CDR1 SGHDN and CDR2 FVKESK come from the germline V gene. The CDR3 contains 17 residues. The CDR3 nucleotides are TGTGCCAGCAGCCAAGAGATACCGGGAAGTCATACGGAGACCCAGTACTTC. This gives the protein CASSQEIPGSHTETQYF.

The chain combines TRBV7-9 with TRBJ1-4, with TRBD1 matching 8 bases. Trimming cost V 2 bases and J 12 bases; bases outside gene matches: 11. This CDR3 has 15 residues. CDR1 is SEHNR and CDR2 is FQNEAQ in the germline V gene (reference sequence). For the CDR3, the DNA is TGTGCCAGCAGCTTATCCACCCAAGACAGGGGTCAACTGTTTTTT. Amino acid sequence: CASSLSTQDRGQLFF.

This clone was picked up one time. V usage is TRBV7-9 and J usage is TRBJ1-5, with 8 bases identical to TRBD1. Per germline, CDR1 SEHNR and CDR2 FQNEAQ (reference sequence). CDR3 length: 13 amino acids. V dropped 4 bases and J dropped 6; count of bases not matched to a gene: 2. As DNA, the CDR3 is TGTGCCAGCAGCTCCGGGACAGGTCAGCCCCAGCATTTT. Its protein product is CASSSGTGQPQHF. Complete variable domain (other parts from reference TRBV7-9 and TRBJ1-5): DTGVSQNPRHKITKRGQNVTFRCDPISEHNRLYWYRQTLGQGPEFLTYFQNEAQLEKSRLLSDRFSAERPKGSFSTLEIQRTEQGDSAMYLCASSSGTGQPQHFGDGTRLSIL.

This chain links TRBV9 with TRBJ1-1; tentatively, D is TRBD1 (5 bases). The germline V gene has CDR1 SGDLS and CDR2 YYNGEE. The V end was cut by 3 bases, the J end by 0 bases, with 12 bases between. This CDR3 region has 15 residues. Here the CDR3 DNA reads TGTGCCAGCAGCGAAGAAGACAGTCTGAACACTGAAGCTTTCTTT. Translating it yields CASSEEDSLNTEAFF.

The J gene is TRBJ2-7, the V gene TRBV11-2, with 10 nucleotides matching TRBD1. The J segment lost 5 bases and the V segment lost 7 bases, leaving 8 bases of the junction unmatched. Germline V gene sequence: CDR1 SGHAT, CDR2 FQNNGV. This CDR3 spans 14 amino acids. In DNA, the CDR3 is TGTGCCAGCAACGTCGCCGGGACAGGGGACGAGCAGTACTTC. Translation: CASNVAGTGDEQYF.

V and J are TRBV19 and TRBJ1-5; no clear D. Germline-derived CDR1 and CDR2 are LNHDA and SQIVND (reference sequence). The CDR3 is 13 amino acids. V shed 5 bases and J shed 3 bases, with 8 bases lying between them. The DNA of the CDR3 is TGTGCCAGTAGTTTGCAGTTCAATCAGCCCCAGCATTTT. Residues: CASSLQFNQPQHF.

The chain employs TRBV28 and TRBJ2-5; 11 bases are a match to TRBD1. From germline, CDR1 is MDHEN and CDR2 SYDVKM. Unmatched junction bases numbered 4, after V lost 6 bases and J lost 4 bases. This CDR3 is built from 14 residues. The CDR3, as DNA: TGTGCCAGCAGGACCGGGACAGGGGGAGAGACCCAGTACTTC. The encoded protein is CASRTGTGGETQYF.

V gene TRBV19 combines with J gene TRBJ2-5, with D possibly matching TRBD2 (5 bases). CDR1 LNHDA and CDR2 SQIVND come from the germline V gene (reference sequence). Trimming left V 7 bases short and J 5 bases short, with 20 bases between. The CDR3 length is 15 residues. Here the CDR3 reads CASTEGFVMGETQYF. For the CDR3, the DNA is TGTGCCAGTACCGAGGGTTTCGTTATGGGGGAGACCCAGTACTTC.

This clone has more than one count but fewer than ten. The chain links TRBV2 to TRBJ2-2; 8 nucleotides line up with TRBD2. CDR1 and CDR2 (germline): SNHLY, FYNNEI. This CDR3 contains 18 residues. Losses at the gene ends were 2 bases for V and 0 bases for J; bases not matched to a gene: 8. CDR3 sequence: CASSELGLAGANTGELFF. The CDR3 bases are TGTGCCAGCAGTGAATTAGGGCTAGCGGGTGCGAACACCGGGGAGCTGTTTTTT.